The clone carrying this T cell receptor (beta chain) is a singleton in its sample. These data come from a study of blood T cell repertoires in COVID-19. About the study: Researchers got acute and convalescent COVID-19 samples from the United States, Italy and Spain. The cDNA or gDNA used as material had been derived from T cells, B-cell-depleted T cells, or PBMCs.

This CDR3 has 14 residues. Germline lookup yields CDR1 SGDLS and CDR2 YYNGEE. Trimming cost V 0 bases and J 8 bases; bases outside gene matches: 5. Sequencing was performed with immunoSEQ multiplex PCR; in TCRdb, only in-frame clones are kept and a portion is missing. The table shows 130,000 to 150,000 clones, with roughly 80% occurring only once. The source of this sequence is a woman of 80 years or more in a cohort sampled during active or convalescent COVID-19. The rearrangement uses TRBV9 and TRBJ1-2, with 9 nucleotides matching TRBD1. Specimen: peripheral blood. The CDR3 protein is CASSVVDRGPGYTF. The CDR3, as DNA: TGTGCCAGCAGCGTAGTGGACAGGGGACCGGGCTACACCTTC.